The clone carrying this T cell receptor (beta chain) occurred many times. Its target is unknown. Template material for amplifying TCR beta CDR3 regions consisted of RNA transcripts. The HTBI set primed first-round TCR CDR3 RT-PCR. TCRdb analysed the multiplex PCR reads with MiXCR anew, one entry per CDR3 protein. The sample records around 760,000 distinct CDR3 sequences, under 45% being singletons. The data belong to a study of T cells in Graves' hyperthyroidism and ophthalmopathy. For the study at large: At initial diagnosis, before any treatment had begun, peripheral blood was obtained. Study results and caveats: Ophthalmopathy was distinguished from stable hyperthyroidism by 13 V-J signatures. Clonotypes that were expanded in thyroid above 0.001 mostly appeared in blood too.

V lost 6 bases to trimming and J lost 8 bases, with 16 bases between them. CDR3 length: 13 residues. Participants, patients aged 18 to 65, had newly diagnosed hyperthyroidism with a duration under 2 months. The specimen was blood. This sequence was found in a woman aged 40 to 49 with Graves' hyperthyroidism. V is TRBV12-3 or TRBV12-4 and J is TRBJ1-1; D remains unclear. The CDR3, as DNA: TGTGCCAGCAGCCCTACCGGAGTTGGGGAAGCTTTCTTT. Translated: CASSPTGVGEAFF.